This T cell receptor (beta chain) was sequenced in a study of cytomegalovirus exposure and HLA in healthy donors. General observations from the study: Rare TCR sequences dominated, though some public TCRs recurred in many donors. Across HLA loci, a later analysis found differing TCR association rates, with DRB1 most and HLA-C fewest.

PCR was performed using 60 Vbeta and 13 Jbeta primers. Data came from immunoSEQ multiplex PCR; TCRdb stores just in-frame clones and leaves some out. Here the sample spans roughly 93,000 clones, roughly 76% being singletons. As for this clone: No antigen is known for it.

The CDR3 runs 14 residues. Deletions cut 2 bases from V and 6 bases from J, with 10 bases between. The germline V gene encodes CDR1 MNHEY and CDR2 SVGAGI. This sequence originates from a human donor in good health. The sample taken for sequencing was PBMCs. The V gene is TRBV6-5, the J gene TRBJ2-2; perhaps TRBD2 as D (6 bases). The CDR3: CASSYRSGAGELFF. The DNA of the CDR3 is TGTGCCAGCAGTTACCGGTCGGGAGCCGGGGAGCTGTTTTTT.